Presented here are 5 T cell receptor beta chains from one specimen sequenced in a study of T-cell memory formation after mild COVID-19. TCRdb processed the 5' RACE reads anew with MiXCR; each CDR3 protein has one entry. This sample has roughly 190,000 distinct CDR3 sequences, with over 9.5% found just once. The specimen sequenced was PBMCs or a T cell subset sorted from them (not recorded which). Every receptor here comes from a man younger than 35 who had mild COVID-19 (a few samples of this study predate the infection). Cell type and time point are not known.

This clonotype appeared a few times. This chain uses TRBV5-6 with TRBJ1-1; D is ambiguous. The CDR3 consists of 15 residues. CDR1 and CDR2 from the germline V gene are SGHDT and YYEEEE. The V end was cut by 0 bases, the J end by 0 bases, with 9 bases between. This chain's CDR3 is CASSLGRRMNTEAFF. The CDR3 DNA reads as TGTGCCAGCAGCTTGGGGAGACGGATGAACACTGAAGCTTTCTTT.

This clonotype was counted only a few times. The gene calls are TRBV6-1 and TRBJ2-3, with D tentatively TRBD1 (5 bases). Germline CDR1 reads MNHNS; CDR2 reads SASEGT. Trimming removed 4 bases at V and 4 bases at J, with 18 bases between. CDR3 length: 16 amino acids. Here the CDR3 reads CASSGDWSRQSDTQYF. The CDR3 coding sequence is TGTGCCAGCAGTGGAGACTGGAGCCGACAGTCAGATACGCAGTATTTT.

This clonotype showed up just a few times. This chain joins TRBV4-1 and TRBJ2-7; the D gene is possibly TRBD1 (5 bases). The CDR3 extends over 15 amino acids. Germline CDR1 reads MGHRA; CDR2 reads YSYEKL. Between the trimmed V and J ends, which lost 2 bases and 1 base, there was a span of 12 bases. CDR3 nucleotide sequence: TGCGCCAGCAGCCAAAGCAGGGAAGGGTCCTACGAGCAGTACTTC. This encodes CASSQSREGSYEQYF.

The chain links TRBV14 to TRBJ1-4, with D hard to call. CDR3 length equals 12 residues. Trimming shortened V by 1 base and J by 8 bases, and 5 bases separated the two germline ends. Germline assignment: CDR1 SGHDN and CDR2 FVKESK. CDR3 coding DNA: TGTGCCAGCAGCCAAGTTAGCGAAAAACTGTTTTTT. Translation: CASSQVSEKLFF.

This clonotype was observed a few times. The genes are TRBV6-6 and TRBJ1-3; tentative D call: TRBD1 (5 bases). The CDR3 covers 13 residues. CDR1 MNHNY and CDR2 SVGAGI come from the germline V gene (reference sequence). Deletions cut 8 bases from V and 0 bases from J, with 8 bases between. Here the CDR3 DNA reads TGTGCCAGCGGGGACGGCTCTGGAAACACCATATATTTT. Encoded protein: CASGDGSGNTIYF.